These 3 T cell receptor beta chains came from one sample sequenced in a study of blood T cells in healthy people across ages. The second PCR ran about 6 to 12 cycles with a sample-barcoded 5' primer and J-beta primers. TCRdb reprocessed the 5' RACE reads with MiXCR, giving one entry per CDR3 protein. The sample includes around 1,000,000 distinct CDR3 sequences, under 30% of them seen just once. The same specimen was also included in a second study, on T cells of mothers and their children.

The specimen sequenced was blood. These receptors all come from a girl aged 2-10 years in good health.

The V call is TRBV12-3 or TRBV12-4, the J call TRBJ2-1; either TRBD1 or TRBD2 may supply D (5 bases each). The germline V and J ends were trimmed by 6 bases and 8 bases, with 23 bases remaining between them. This CDR3 contains 16 residues. CDR3 nucleotides: TGTGCCAGCAGCCGAAGATTGGGAGTAAAAGGGGATGAGCAGTTCTTC. It is translated as CASSRRLGVKGDEQFF.

This clonotype appeared a few times. The V gene is TRBV6-6, the J gene TRBJ2-3; TRBD1 is a possible D gene (5 bases). V was trimmed by 9 bases and J by 2 bases, leaving 15 bases between them. The CDR3 extends over 14 amino acids. CDR1 is MNHNY, CDR2 SVGAGI, per germline (reference sequence). CDR3: CASSRQSSTDTQYF. CDR3 nucleotides: TGTGCCAGTTCTCGACAGTCCTCCACAGATACGCAGTATTTT.

This clonotype appeared a few times. V and J are TRBV7-9 and TRBJ1-1, with D hard to call. This CDR3 spans 14 amino acids. Germline V gene lookup returns CDR1 SEHNR and CDR2 FQNEAQ (reference sequence). Between the trimmed V and J ends, which lost 6 bases and 0 bases, there was a span of 11 bases. CDR3 residues: CASRADGLNTEAFF. The CDR3 DNA follows: TGTGCCAGCAGGGCGGACGGGCTGAACACTGAAGCTTTCTTT.